A few counts support the clone carrying this T cell receptor (beta chain). Its antigen remains unidentified. The sample is drawn from a study of T-cell memory formation after mild COVID-19. TCRdb reanalysed the 5' RACE reads using MiXCR and keeps one entry per CDR3 protein. The sample yields hundreds of thousands of distinct CDR3 sequences, 20% to 25% seen once. Findings and caveats of the study: Clones that contracted clustered mainly in CM and EM if CD4+ and in EMRA if CD8+.

J gave up 6 bases and V 4 bases, and 8 bases lay outside the gene matches. Germline V gene data show CDR1 as MNHEY and CDR2 as SVGEGT. The CDR3 contains 14 residues. Sequenced sample: PBMCs or a T cell subset sorted from them (not recorded which). This TCR came from a man younger than 30 who had mild COVID-19 (a few samples of this study predate the infection). Cell type and time point are not known. The chain links TRBV6-2 or TRBV6-3 to TRBJ1-1; 7 bases match TRBD1. CDR3 region: CASSWGIGTAEAFF. The DNA of the CDR3 is TGTGCCAGCAGTTGGGGGATCGGGACAGCTGAAGCTTTCTTT.